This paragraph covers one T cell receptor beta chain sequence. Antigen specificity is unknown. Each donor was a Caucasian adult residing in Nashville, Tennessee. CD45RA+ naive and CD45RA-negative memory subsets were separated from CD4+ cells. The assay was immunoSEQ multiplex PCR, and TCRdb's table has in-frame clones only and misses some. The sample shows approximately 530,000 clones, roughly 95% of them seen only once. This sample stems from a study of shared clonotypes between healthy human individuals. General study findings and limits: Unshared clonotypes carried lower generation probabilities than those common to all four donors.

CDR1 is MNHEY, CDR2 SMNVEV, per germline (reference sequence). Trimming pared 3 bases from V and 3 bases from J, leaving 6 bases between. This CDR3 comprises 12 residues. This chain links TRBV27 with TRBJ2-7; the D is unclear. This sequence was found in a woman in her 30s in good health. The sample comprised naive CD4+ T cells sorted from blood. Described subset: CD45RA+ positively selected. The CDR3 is CASSFSGYEQYF. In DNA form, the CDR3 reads TGTGCCAGCAGTTTTTCTGGCTACGAGCAGTACTTC.